The source of this TCR beta chain is a study of blood T cell repertoires in COVID-19. Study as a whole: Whether acute or convalescent, the COVID-19 samples came from the United States, Italy and Spain. PBMCs, B-cell-depleted T cells, or T cells were the source of the cDNA or gDNA that made up the material.

How the authors handled the data: Amplified reference gene primers provided the basis for estimating nucleated cell counts. Only in-frame clones appear in the TCRdb table, and some are missing; sequencing was by immunoSEQ multiplex PCR. The DNA gave D and trimming, while V, J and clone size come from that table. In the table there are 280,000 or so clones, around 88% of which are singletons. V lost 3 bases to trimming and J lost 5 bases, with 17 bases between them. Germline CDR1 and CDR2: KGHSH and LQKENI. The CDR3 contains 15 residues. V usage is TRBV18 and J usage is TRBJ2-7; D is perhaps TRBD1 (5 bases). The sample was peripheral blood. The TCR originated in a woman in her 30s who had recovered from COVID-19. CDR3 sequence: CASSPSGFGADEQYF. CDR3 sequence (DNA): TGTGCCAGCTCACCCTCAGGGTTTGGTGCTGACGAGCAGTACTTC.